This record concerns one T cell receptor (beta chain) sequence. The target antigen is unknown. This record belongs to a study of tissue T cells after allogeneic stem cell transplantation. Study details: Tissue samples with histologically apparent lymphocytes on H&E review were prioritized for sequencing. Points from the study as a whole: Shared clones across patients were few; motif clustering revealed tissue-specific shared signatures. TCR repertoires tracked anatomic similarity, regardless of disease or transplant status.

The length of the CDR3 is 15 residues. Trimming took off 4 bases at V and 8 bases at J, with 17 bases between the two ends. Germline V gives CDR1 LNHDA, CDR2 SQIVND (reference sequence). The method was immunoSEQ multiplex PCR; TCRdb's version includes in-frame clones alone and lacks a portion of them. The top ten hold approximately 15% of the sample, which has some 12,000 clones, less than 85% seen once. Comparators without hematopoietic cell transplant had other cancers, at least five gastrointestinal samples, and no known gastrointestinal disease. The chain has TRBV19 and TRBJ1-4; D gene uncertain. Sequences were derived from tissue from the right colon, sampled at autopsy. This clonotype originated in a woman aged 18-49 years with breast cancer. The CDR3 DNA follows: TGTGCCAGTAGTACCGACGCTGACTATGGCGAAAAACTGTTTTTT. Encoded protein: CASSTDADYGEKLFF.